This T cell receptor beta chain comes out of a study of CD8+ T cells in alopecia areata. Overall study findings and caveats: Resident alphabeta T-cell populations of normal skin are likewise subject to sequencing in scalp samples. Normal scalp showed lower clonality than lesional scalp, especially alopecia totalis/universalis. Whether baseline CD8+ expansion is linked to response remains uncertain, given a single nonresponder.

Details on this clone: What it recognizes is unknown.

Extraction and reverse transcription of RNA yielded cDNA as the sequencing template. Libraries were prepared by immunoSEQ multiplex PCR; TCRdb keeps only in-frame clonotypes and omits some of them. The profile shows 110,000 or so clones, 58% of them singletons. The treatment was: oral pan-JAK inhibitor, 5-10 mg twice daily. Those with alopecia areata gave lesional scalp punch biopsies and peripheral blood. The receptor's source is a human donor with alopecia areata. The sequencing used CD8+ T cells sorted from blood, collected at week 4, from a patient treated with tofacitinib.

The CDR3 loop reads CASSVTGSSGNTIYF. CDR3 DNA: TGTGCCAGCAGCGTAACAGGATCGTCTGGAAACACCATATATTTT. The V and J genes are TRBV9 and TRBJ1-3, with D tentatively TRBD1 (5 bases). V was clipped by 1 base and J by 1 base, with 9 bases between them. Per germline, CDR1 SGDLS and CDR2 YYNGEE. This CDR3 is built from 15 residues.